Given below is one T cell receptor beta chain in context. The antigen remains undetermined. Method: immunoSEQ multiplex PCR; TCRdb's copy keeps in-frame clones and lacks some. The sample yields fewer than 30,000 clones, 70% to 75% seen once. J was trimmed by 5 bases and V by 6 bases; bases with no gene match: 5. The CDR3 spans 14 residues. CDR1 is MNHEY, CDR2 SVGAGI, per germline. These data originate in a study of vaccination effects on CD4 cells after COVID-19. As for the study in general: Post-vaccine sampling occurred a median 72 days after the second dose.

Before any sequencing was done, the ViraFEST assay used viral peptide pools to expand antigen-specific CD4+ T cells. Culture lasted 10 days before CD4+ T cell isolation. Two doses of either BNT162b2 or mRNA-1273 were given to each participant. Half-medium replacement with IL-2 medium occurred on days 3 and 7. V usage is TRBV6-5 and J usage is TRBJ1-4; 8 bases fit TRBD1. The sample was CD4+ T cells from PBMCs cultured with SARS-CoV-2 spike peptides, taken after COVID-19 vaccination. The TCR was taken from a human donor who received a COVID-19 vaccine. CDR3 in amino acids: CASRPGGENEKLFF. The CDR3 nucleotides are TGTGCCAGCAGGCCAGGGGGCGAAAATGAAAAACTGTTTTTT.